This entry lists 32 T cell receptor beta chains sequenced from one sample in a study of Ad26.COV2.S vaccination and SARS-CoV-2 variants. The assay was immunoSEQ multiplex PCR, and TCRdb's table has in-frame clones only and misses some. The sample carries 200,000 to 250,000 clones, approximately 87% recorded once. Treatment indicated: around 19 received Ad26.COV2.S at low or high dose, single or two shots; about 5 received placebo; per-sample allocation not given. Collection of the samples took place on day 63 after the first injection of vaccine or placebo. Sample: peripheral blood, taken in a trial of Ad26.COV2.S vaccine versus placebo. Source of these receptors: a person between 18 and 60 years old who received the Ad26.COV2.S COVID-19 vaccine or a placebo.

This chain connects TRBV9 to TRBJ2-7; 10 bases are shared with TRBD1. V gave up 3 bases and J gave up 9 bases; unmatched junction bases: 9. CDR1 and CDR2 from the germline V gene are SGDLS and YYNGEE. The CDR3 has 14 residues. The CDR3 nucleotides read TGTGCCAGCAGCGCATCGGGACAGGGGACGGTGCAGTACTTC. Translation gives CASSASGQGTVQYF.

The CDR3 spells CAWSGTGSTDTQYF. The CDR3, as DNA: TGTGCCTGGAGTGGGACAGGGTCTACAGATACGCAGTATTTT. This chain connects TRBV30 to TRBJ2-3; TRBD1 aligns across 8 bases. From germline, CDR1 is GTSNPN and CDR2 SVGIG (reference sequence). V was pared by 1 base and J by 3 bases, with 3 bases of the junction left unmatched. The CDR3 length is 14 residues.

This clone was picked up a small number of times. V and J are TRBV19 and TRBJ1-1; D remains unclear. The CDR3 covers 13 residues. Germline CDR1 is LNHDA and CDR2 is SQIVND (reference sequence). Trimming stripped 10 bases from V and 8 bases from J, with 20 bases between. CDR3 DNA sequence: TGTGCCACATCGGACGGACCGAACTTCGAAGCTTTCTTT. Translation: CATSDGPNFEAFF.

For this clone: This sample also contains other DNA sequences that code for the same CDR3. The gene calls are TRBV11-2 and TRBJ2-5; 14 bases are shared with TRBD2. CDR3 length equals 15 residues. Losses at the gene ends were 4 bases for V and 4 bases for J; bases not matched to a gene: 2. CDR1 and CDR2 from the germline V gene are SGHAT and FQNNGV. CDR3: CASSSGLAGGETQYF. The DNA of the CDR3 is TGTGCCAGCAGCTCCGGACTAGCGGGGGGAGAGACCCAGTACTTC.

As concerns this clone: This same CDR3 is encoded by further DNA sequences in the sample. The V call is TRBV7-2, the J call TRBJ2-1, with 7 bases aligning to TRBD1. The germline gives CDR1 SGHTA, CDR2 FQGNSA. Trimming at V came to 5 bases and at J to 4 bases, leaving 5 bases not matched to a gene. The CDR3 contains 14 residues. For the CDR3, the DNA is TGTGCCAGCAGCCAGGGGGTTGCGTACAATGAGCAGTTCTTC. Residues: CASSQGVAYNEQFF. Full variable domain (rest looked up from reference TRBV7-2 and TRBJ2-1): GAGVSQSPSNKVTEKGKDVELRCDPISGHTALYWYRQSLGQGLEFLIYFQGNSAPDKSGLPSDRFSAERTGGSVSTLTIQRTQQEDSAVYLCASSQGVAYNEQFFGPGTRLTVL.

The rearrangement links TRBV7-2 to TRBJ2-1, with TRBD2 matching 14 bases. The CDR3 has 15 residues. Germline V gene sequence: CDR1 SGHTA, CDR2 FQGNSA. V lost 5 bases and J lost 4; bases outside the gene matches: 1. CDR3 in DNA: TGTGCCAGCAGCCGGACTAGCGGGAGGTACAATGAGCAGTTCTTC. Its translation is CASSRTSGRYNEQFF.

This chain joins TRBV18 and TRBJ1-1, with a possible D match to TRBD1 (6 bases). Germline assignment: CDR1 KGHSH and CDR2 LQKENI. This CDR3 is 15 amino acids long. V lost 2 bases and J lost 3, with 13 bases in between. The DNA of the CDR3 is TGTGCCAGCTCACCAATGGGGGGCGCGGACACTGAAGCTTTCTTT. Protein product: CASSPMGGADTEAFF.

V usage is TRBV19 and J usage is TRBJ1-5, with D perhaps matching TRBD1 (6 bases). The CDR3 has 15 residues. V lost 9 bases, J lost 7 bases, and 22 bases lay in between. Germline CDR1 is LNHDA and CDR2 is SQIVND (reference sequence). As DNA, the CDR3 is TGTGCCAGCAGAAGCTCGGGAGGGGGTGGCCAGCCCCAGCATTTT. Protein product: CASRSSGGGGQPQHF. Variable domain in full (rest from reference TRBV19 and TRBJ1-5): DGGITQSPKYLFRKEGQNVTLSCEQNLNHDAMYWYRQDPGQGLRLIYYSQIVNDFQKGDIAEGYSVSREKKESFPLTVTSAQKNPTAFYLCASRSSGGGGQPQHFGDGTRLSIL.

The chain carries TRBV9 and TRBJ1-2, with D tentatively TRBD1 (6 bases). The CDR3 is 15 residues long. Looked up from germline, CDR1 is SGDLS and CDR2 is YYNGEE. Trimming took 0 bases from V and 2 from J, leaving 11 bases between them. The DNA for the CDR3 is TGTGCCAGCAGCGTAGGTGGGACAACAAACTATGGCTACACCTTC. Amino acid sequence: CASSVGGTTNYGYTF.

The chain is built from TRBV28 and TRBJ2-5; 12 bases line up with TRBD2. This CDR3 has 14 amino acids. V shed 5 bases, J shed 7 bases, and the junction held 5 bases outside the gene matches. Germline V lookup: CDR1 MDHEN, CDR2 SYDVKM. CDR3 in DNA: TGTGCCAGCAGTCAGACTAGCGGGGGTTGGACCCAGTACTTC. Translation gives CASSQTSGGWTQYF.

This chain joins TRBV7-8 and TRBJ1-1, with D possibly TRBD1 on 6 matching bases. Germline V lookup: CDR1 SGHVS, CDR2 FQNEAQ. The CDR3 runs to 15 residues. With 1 base removed from V and 1 base from J, the gap between germline ends came to 10 bases. This CDR3 reads CASSLVGTTNTEAFF. The CDR3 bases are TGTGCCAGCAGCTTAGTGGGGACAACGAACACTGAAGCTTTCTTT.

The V call is TRBV7-9, the J call TRBJ2-3, with a possible D match to TRBD1 (8 bases). The length of the CDR3 is 15 residues. The germline V gene encodes CDR1 SEHNR and CDR2 FQNEAQ (reference sequence). Trimming stripped 2 bases from V and 5 bases from J, with 14 bases between. The chain's CDR3 is CASSLTGGEGDTQYF. CDR3 DNA sequence: TGTGCCAGCAGCTTAACAGGGGGGGAAGGAGATACGCAGTATTTT.

This clone was seen only once. The gene calls are TRBV3-1 (or the pseudogene TRBV3-2) and TRBJ2-2; D is ambiguous. Germline CDR1 and CDR2: LGHDT and YNNKEL (reference sequence). With 6 bases removed from V and 4 bases from J, the gap between germline ends came to 6 bases. CDR3 length equals 12 residues. CDR3 in amino acids: CASRPGTGELFF. Here the CDR3 DNA reads TGTGCCAGCAGACCGGGCACCGGGGAGCTGTTTTTT.

CDR3 in amino acids: CASSQEASGGADTQYF. In DNA, the CDR3 is TGCGCCAGCAGCCAAGAGGCTAGCGGGGGGGCAGATACGCAGTATTTT. This rearrangement joins TRBV4-1 to TRBJ2-3, with TRBD2 identical over 12 bases. Germline CDR1 MGHRA, CDR2 YSYEKL. V dropped 0 bases and J dropped 4; count of bases not matched to a gene: 2. There are 16 residues in the CDR3.

The V gene is TRBV5-1, the J gene TRBJ1-2, with 9 bases matching TRBD1. The junction had 5 bases not matched to a gene; V was cut back by 7 bases and J by 4 bases. Germline CDR1 and CDR2: SGHRS and YFSETQ. The CDR3 spans 13 residues. The CDR3 DNA sequence: TGCGCCAGCGGAGGGACAGGGATCTATGGCTACACCTTC. It codes for CASGGTGIYGYTF.

This sequence joins TRBV5-1 and TRBJ1-3, with a weak D call TRBD1 (5 bases). Trimming pared 0 bases from V and 2 bases from J, leaving 9 bases between. Germline CDR1 SGHRS, CDR2 YFSETQ. This CDR3 has 15 residues. This CDR3 is CASSLAGATGNTIYF. CDR3 sequence (DNA): TGCGCCAGCAGCTTGGCTGGGGCCACTGGAAACACCATATATTTT.

The chain is built from TRBV4-1 and TRBJ1-5; 7 bases line up with TRBD1. The CDR3 length is 17 residues. Germline-derived CDR1 and CDR2 are MGHRA and YSYEKL. With V trimmed by 3 bases and J by 5 bases, 13 bases remained unmatched. CDR3 region: CASSHPTARTGHQPQHF. CDR3 nucleotide sequence: TGCGCCAGCAGCCACCCCACCGCCCGGACAGGTCATCAGCCCCAGCATTTT.

The rearrangement joins TRBV5-4 to TRBJ2-3; D tentatively reads TRBD1 or TRBD2 (5 bases each). Deletions cut 2 bases from V and 2 bases from J, with 15 bases between. The CDR3 extends over 16 amino acids. CDR1 SGHNT and CDR2 YYREEE come from the germline V gene (reference sequence). The CDR3 here is CASSFPRGSFTDTQYF. CDR3 sequence (DNA): TGTGCCAGCAGCTTCCCCCGGGGCAGTTTCACAGATACGCAGTATTTT. Supplemented by reference TRBV5-4 and TRBJ2-3, the full variable domain reads ETGVTQSPTHLIKTRGQQVTLRCSSQSGHNTVSWYQQALGQGPQFIFQYYREEENGRGNFPPRFSGLQFPNYSSELNVNALELDDSALYLCASSFPRGSFTDTQYFGPGTRLTVL.

This clone was observed once. This chain connects TRBV28 to TRBJ2-3; 11 positions agree with TRBD2. The CDR3 is made up of 17 amino acids. Germline CDR1 and CDR2: MDHEN and SYDVKM. Trimming cost V 3 bases and J 2 bases; bases outside gene matches: 7. The CDR3 loop reads CASSFHTSGGHTDTQYF. The CDR3 bases are TGTGCCAGCAGTTTTCATACTAGCGGGGGACACACAGATACGCAGTATTTT.

The chain uses TRBV9 and TRBJ2-1; D is undetermined. The CDR3 loop spans 11 amino acids. Per germline, CDR1 SGDLS and CDR2 YYNGEE. V was clipped by 3 bases and J by 9 bases, with 7 bases between them. In nucleotides, the CDR3 is TGTGCCAGCAGCGAGGCGAGTGAGCAGTTCTTC. Encoded protein: CASSEASEQFF. Complete variable domain (other parts from reference TRBV9 and TRBJ2-1): DSGVTQTPKHLITATGQRVTLRCSPRSGDLSVYWYQQSLDQGLQFLIQYYNGEERAKGNILERFSAQQFPDLHSELNLSSLELGDSALYFCASSEASEQFFGPGTRLTVL.

The rearrangement uses TRBV4-1 and TRBJ2-7, with D perhaps given as TRBD1 or TRBD2 (5 bases each). CDR1 MGHRA and CDR2 YSYEKL come from the germline V gene. Trimming took 6 bases from V and 2 from J, leaving 14 bases between them. CDR3 length: 14 residues. This chain's CDR3 is CASSRGVTTYEQYF. The CDR3 DNA reads as TGCGCCAGCAGTAGAGGGGTCACGACCTACGAGCAGTACTTC.

The rearrangement links TRBV5-1 to TRBJ2-5; the match to TRBD1 covers 12 bases. The CDR3 length is 15 residues. Trimming took 4 bases from V and 1 from J; bases not matched to a gene: 2. CDR1 and CDR2 from the germline V gene are SGHRS and YFSETQ. The CDR3 sequence: CASSGTGGPQETQYF. CDR3 sequence (DNA): TGCGCCAGCAGCGGGACAGGGGGCCCCCAAGAGACCCAGTACTTC.

The V and J genes are TRBV6-5 and TRBJ2-7, with D perhaps TRBD1 (5 bases). V was clipped by 0 bases and J by 4 bases, with 7 bases between them. The CDR3 spans 13 residues. Germline CDR1 MNHEY, CDR2 SVGAGI. Written as DNA, the CDR3 is TGTGCCAGCAGTTACTCGGGGCAGTACGAGCAGTACTTC. This encodes CASSYSGQYEQYF.

The V gene is TRBV7-9, the J gene TRBJ2-1, with 10 bases aligning to TRBD2. The CDR3 consists of 15 residues. Losses at the gene ends were 3 bases for V and 6 bases for J; bases not matched to a gene: 5. Germline-derived CDR1 and CDR2 are SEHNR and FQNEAQ (reference sequence). CDR3 in amino acids: CASSFLVAGGNEQFF. The CDR3 DNA sequence: TGTGCCAGCAGCTTTTTGGTAGCGGGAGGCAATGAGCAGTTCTTC.

This rearrangement joins TRBV11-2 to TRBJ1-2; D is undetermined. V was shortened by 1 base and J by 4 bases, with 7 bases between the two germline ends. The germline V gene has CDR1 SGHAT and CDR2 FQNNGV. This CDR3 contains 13 residues. CDR3 sequence (DNA): TGTGCCAGCAGCTTAGGGGTTGCCTATGGCTACACCTTC. It yields the protein CASSLGVAYGYTF.

The chain has TRBV5-6 and TRBJ2-5, with D possibly being TRBD1 or TRBD2 (5 bases each). V dropped 3 bases and J dropped 5 bases, with 23 bases sitting between them. The CDR3 consists of 17 residues. Germline assignment: CDR1 SGHDT and CDR2 YYEEEE. The CDR3 sequence: CASSWEFGKGEGETQYF. The CDR3 region has the DNA TGTGCCAGCAGCTGGGAGTTTGGAAAAGGCGAGGGGGAGACCCAGTACTTC.

This rearrangement joins TRBV5-6 to TRBJ2-1; D possibly corresponds to TRBD1 (5 bases). V was shortened by 1 base and J by 5 bases, with 13 bases between the two germline ends. The germline gives CDR1 SGHDT, CDR2 YYEEEE. The CDR3 loop spans 15 amino acids. CDR3 in DNA: TGTGCCAGCAGCTTGTCGGAGAGACAGAACAATGAGCAGTTCTTC. Translation gives CASSLSERQNNEQFF.

The chain recombines TRBV10-3 with TRBJ2-5; a possible D gene is TRBD2 (5 bases). V lost 2 bases and J lost 10, with 11 bases in between. Germline lookup yields CDR1 ENHRY and CDR2 SYGVKD. The CDR3 loop spans 12 amino acids. CDR3 sequence: CAISEGEGIQYF. In nucleotides, the CDR3 is TGTGCCATCAGTGAGGGTGAGGGCATCCAGTACTTC.

The chain carries TRBV6-4 and TRBJ1-1; TRBD1 matches at 8 bases. The junction had 10 bases not matched to a gene; V was cut back by 6 bases and J by 4 bases. The CDR3 length is 15 residues. CDR1 and CDR2 (germline): MRHNA, SNTAGT. The DNA for the CDR3 is TGTGCCAGCAGCCCCGTTTGGACAGGGCCCACTGAAGCTTTCTTT. It specifies CASSPVWTGPTEAFF.

V and J are TRBV2 and TRBJ2-3, with a weak D call TRBD1 (6 bases). CDR3 length equals 15 residues. Germline CDR1 and CDR2: SNHLY and FYNNEI. V was cut by 5 bases and J by 0 bases, with 12 bases left in between. CDR3 region: CASSPTGQSTDTQYF. CDR3 DNA sequence: TGTGCCAGCAGTCCCACTGGACAGAGCACAGATACGCAGTATTTT.

The genes are TRBV4-3 and TRBJ1-1, with D unclear. The germline gives CDR1 LGHNA, CDR2 YSLEER. CDR3 length: 13 amino acids. The germline V and J ends were trimmed by 0 bases and 8 bases, with 10 bases remaining between them. DNA for the CDR3: TGCGCCAGCAGCCAAGACCTCTTATTCGAAGCTTTCTTT. Protein sequence: CASSQDLLFEAFF.

This chain links TRBV7-4 with TRBJ2-2; 13 nucleotides align to TRBD2. The CDR3 is 21 residues long. Germline CDR1 is SGHVT and CDR2 is SQSDAQ. V was pared by 1 base and J by 0 bases, with 11 bases of the junction left unmatched. The CDR3 DNA follows: TGTGCCAGCAGCTTAGGGACTAGCGGGAGTGGGGTGGCCCCGAACACCGGGGAGCTGTTTTTT. Translation: CASSLGTSGSGVAPNTGELFF.